This T cell receptor beta chain was captured in a study of shared clonotypes between healthy human individuals. Germline lookup yields CDR1 ENHRY and CDR2 SYGVKD. This CDR3 has 13 amino acids. The V end was cut by 0 bases, the J end by 3 bases, with 5 bases between. An assay was performed, and its level was deep. Unsorted PBMC samples were amplified in replicate PCRs containing 250 to 350 ng DNA, 30,000 or so T cell genomes. Here immunoSEQ multiplex PCR was the method, and the copy in TCRdb shows in-frame clones only, minus some. The sample lists some 500,000 clones, around 79% occurring once. The V and J genes are TRBV10-3 and TRBJ1-1; D unclear. Sequenced sample: PBMCs. This clonotype was obtained from a woman in her thirties or forties in good health. Some clones in this sample may be carry-over from other donors' samples. The DNA for the CDR3 is TGTGCCATCAGTGAGTCTATGGACACTGAAGCTTTCTTT. It encodes CAISESMDTEAFF.